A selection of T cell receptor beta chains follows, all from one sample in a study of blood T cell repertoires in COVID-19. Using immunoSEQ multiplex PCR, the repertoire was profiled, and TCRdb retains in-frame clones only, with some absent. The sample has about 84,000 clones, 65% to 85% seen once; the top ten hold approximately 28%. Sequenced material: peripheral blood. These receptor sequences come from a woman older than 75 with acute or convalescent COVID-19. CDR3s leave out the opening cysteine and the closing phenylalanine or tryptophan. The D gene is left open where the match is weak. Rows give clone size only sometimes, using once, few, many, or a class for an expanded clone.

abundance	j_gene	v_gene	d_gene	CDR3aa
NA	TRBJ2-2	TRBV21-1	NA	ASSIQGEVRTGELF
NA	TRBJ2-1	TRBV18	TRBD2	ASSPLAGGYNEQF
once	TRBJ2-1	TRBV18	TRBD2	ASSQSTGGPGEQF
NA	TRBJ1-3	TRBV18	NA	ASSPRAGALSGNTIY
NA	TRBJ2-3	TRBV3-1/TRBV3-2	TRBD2	ASSQGWSGSPSDTQY
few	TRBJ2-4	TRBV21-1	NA	ASSKVAQRDKNIQY
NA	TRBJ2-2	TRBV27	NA	ASSLGSGYTGELF
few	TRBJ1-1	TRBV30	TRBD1	AWSVGGANTEAF
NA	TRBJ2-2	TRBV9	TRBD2	ASSATSGEYTGELF
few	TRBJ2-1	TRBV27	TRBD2	ASSFLAGGHNEQF
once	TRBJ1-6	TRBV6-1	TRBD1	ASSGGTGGTVSH
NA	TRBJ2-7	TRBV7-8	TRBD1	ASSSGQGAEQY
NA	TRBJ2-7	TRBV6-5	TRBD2	ASSYGPSGSYEQY
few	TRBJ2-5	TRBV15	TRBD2	ATSRLAGATQY
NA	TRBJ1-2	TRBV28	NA	ATATAYGYT
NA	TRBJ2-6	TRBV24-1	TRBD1	ATSSGTGDSGANVLT
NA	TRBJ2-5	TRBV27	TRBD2	ASRRLAGEGETQY
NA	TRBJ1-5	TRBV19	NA	ASSEVWSPQH
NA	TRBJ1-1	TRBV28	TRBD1	ASSLPGGNFGEAF
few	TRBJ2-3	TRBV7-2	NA	ASSHLGGGVSDTQY
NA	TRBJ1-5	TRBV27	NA	ASRQVGGTELPQH
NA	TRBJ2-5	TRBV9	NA	ASSVGWGPETQY
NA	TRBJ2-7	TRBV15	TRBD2	ATSGRGASGRVDEQY
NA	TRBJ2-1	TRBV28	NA	ASSSPQGFNEQF
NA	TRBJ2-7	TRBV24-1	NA	ATSDSQGYEQY
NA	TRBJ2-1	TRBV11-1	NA	ASSSGQNSYNEQF
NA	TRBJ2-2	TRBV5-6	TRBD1	ASSWDRGRTGELF
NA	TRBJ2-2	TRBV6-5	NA	AASDTGELF
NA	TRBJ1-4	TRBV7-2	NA	ASSTSGGLNEKLF
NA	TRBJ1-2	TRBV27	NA	ASSPYLGQWSFYGYT
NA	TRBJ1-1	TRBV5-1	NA	ASSLTGRNTEAF
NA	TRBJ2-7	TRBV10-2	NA	ASSERGGAGSYEQY
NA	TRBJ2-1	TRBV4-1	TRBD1	ASRTGQGASNEQF
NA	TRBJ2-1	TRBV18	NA	ASSPLPTYNEQF
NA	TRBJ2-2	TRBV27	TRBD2	ASSFQTSGATGELF
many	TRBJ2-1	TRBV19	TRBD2	ASRIAGDNEQF
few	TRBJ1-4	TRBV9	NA	ASSVKGRGEKLF
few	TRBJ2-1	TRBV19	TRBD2	ASTSSGGRAYEQF
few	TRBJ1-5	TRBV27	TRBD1	ASRGGTGGDQPQH
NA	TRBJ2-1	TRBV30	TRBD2	AWSGTSVEQF
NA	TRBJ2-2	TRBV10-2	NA	ASSPGLGPGNTGELF
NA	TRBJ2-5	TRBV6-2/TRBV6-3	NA	ASSSITDNQETQY
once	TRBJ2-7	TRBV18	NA	ASSPLGATDSYEQY
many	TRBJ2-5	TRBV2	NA	ASPGVADQETQY
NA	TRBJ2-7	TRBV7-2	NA	ASSIDNSYEQY
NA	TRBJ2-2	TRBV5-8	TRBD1	ASSKMEGQGWTGELF
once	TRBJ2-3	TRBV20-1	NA	SAGTHQAQY
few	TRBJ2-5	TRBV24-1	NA	ATSDPRGQGWKETQY
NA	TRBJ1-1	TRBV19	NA	ASSYTGHSNTEAF
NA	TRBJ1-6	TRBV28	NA	ASSAQGYNSPLH
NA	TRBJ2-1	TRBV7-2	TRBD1	ASSSTDRGLGTGNEQF
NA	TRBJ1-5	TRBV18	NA	ASSPRVLRGSDNQPQH
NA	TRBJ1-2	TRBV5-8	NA	ASSFGDGYT
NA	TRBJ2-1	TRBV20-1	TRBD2	SASSPTSGIHNEQF